This passage covers 12 T cell receptor beta chains from one sample sequenced in a study of OX40 agonist ivuxolimab in advanced cancers. Sequencing used immunoSEQ multiplex PCR; TCRdb keeps in-frame clones, though not all of them. The profile shows 65,000 to 90,000 clones, 84% of them singletons. The sample in question was CD4+ or CD8+ T cells sorted from blood, obtained in a trial of the OX40 agonist ivuxolimab. The receptors stem from an adult with an advanced solid tumor such as melanoma, head and neck, liver or kidney cancer.

The chain links TRBV28 to TRBJ1-2, with D possibly matching TRBD1 (6 bases). The germline V gene has CDR1 MDHEN and CDR2 SYDVKM. CDR3 size: 12 residues. The V end lost 8 bases, the J end lost 8 bases, and 15 bases lay between the germline ends. CDR3 coding DNA: TGTGCCAGCTCAGGACAGATGGAGGGCTACACCTTC. Protein sequence: CASSGQMEGYTF.

CDR3 nucleotides: TGTGCCAGCAGTACCCAGACAGCGCCAAATGAAAAACTGTTTTTT. Its translation: CASSTQTAPNEKLFF. The V and J genes are TRBV28 and TRBJ1-4; a weak D match, TRBD1 (5 bases). V gave up 5 bases and J gave up 5 bases, with 15 bases separating them. CDR1 and CDR2 (germline): MDHEN, SYDVKM. The CDR3 runs to 15 residues.

This chain links TRBV28 with TRBJ1-1; TRBD1 matches at 9 bases. Germline V gives CDR1 MDHEN, CDR2 SYDVKM. CDR3 length: 15 amino acids. After removal of 5 bases from V and 9 bases from J, the junction contained 13 bases not matched to a gene. The CDR3 DNA is TGTGCCAGCAGTCCACCCTCCGGGACAGGGACTCAAGCTTTCTTT. Protein product: CASSPPSGTGTQAFF.

The chain couples TRBV7-2 to TRBJ2-1; possibly TRBD1 for D (6 bases). The CDR3 extends over 14 amino acids. V lost 3 bases to trimming and J lost 6 bases, with 12 bases between them. The germline V gene has CDR1 SGHTA and CDR2 FQGNSA. As DNA, the CDR3 is TGTGCCAGCAGCTTGCTGGGGGCCTCCAATGAGCAGTTCTTC. It yields the protein CASSLLGASNEQFF.

The gene calls are TRBV2 and TRBJ2-3; 9 bases agree with TRBD2. Germline V gene sequence: CDR1 SNHLY, CDR2 FYNNEI. The CDR3 extends over 17 amino acids. The ends lost 6 bases at V and 5 bases at J; junction bases unmatched: 15. The CDR3 DNA sequence: TGTGCCAGCAGGCTGTTTGGCGGGGGGGCCAGGGGAGATACGCAGTATTTT. It codes for CASRLFGGGARGDTQYF.

The chain carries TRBV19 and TRBJ2-1; possible D gene TRBD2, 6 bases. Germline values: CDR1 LNHDA, CDR2 SQIVND (reference sequence). The V gene lost 1 base and the J gene lost 2 bases, with 12 bases spanning the gap. The CDR3 is made up of 16 amino acids. CDR3 DNA: TGTGCCAGTAGTATAGGGGGGGAGATCCCCTACAATGAGCAGTTCTTC. It specifies CASSIGGEIPYNEQFF.

The V and J genes are TRBV28 and TRBJ1-4; the D is unclear. This CDR3 is 15 amino acids long. V lost 5 bases to trimming and J lost 6 bases, with 16 bases between them. Germline lookup yields CDR1 MDHEN and CDR2 SYDVKM. CDR3 DNA: TGTGCCAGCAGTCAACCGGCCCGCCGAGATGAAAAACTGTTTTTT. Encoded protein: CASSQPARRDEKLFF.

The count of this clone is one. The chain joins TRBV11-1 to TRBJ1-1, with D unresolved. This CDR3 is built from 15 residues. Germline V gives CDR1 SGHAT, CDR2 FQDESV (reference sequence). V dropped 0 bases and J dropped 1 base, with 9 bases sitting between them. This chain's CDR3 is CASSLATGANTEAFF. The CDR3, as DNA: TGTGCCAGCAGCTTAGCGACGGGAGCGAACACTGAAGCTTTCTTT.

The J gene is TRBJ1-5, the V gene TRBV5-6; TRBD1 might be the D (6 bases). The CDR3 has 17 residues. V was pared by 0 bases and J by 1 base, with 14 bases between. The germline CDR1 and CDR2 sequences are SGHDT and YYEEEE. The CDR3 DNA is TGTGCCAGCAGCTTGGCCCGAGGGGGTAGGAGCAATCAGCCCCAGCATTTT. As protein: CASSLARGGRSNQPQHF.

This clone was seen a handful of times. CDR3 protein: CASTRLGRSSDTQYF. CDR3 bases: TGTGCCAGCACCCGCCTCGGGCGGAGCTCAGATACGCAGTATTTT. The J gene is TRBJ2-3, the V gene TRBV6-6; D not certain. The CDR3 length is 15 residues. Germline values: CDR1 MNHNY, CDR2 SVGAGI (reference sequence). V dropped 7 bases and J dropped 4 bases, with 18 bases sitting between them.

The chain links TRBV5-1 to TRBJ1-1; D is possibly TRBD1 (5 bases). V lost 1 base and J 5 bases, leaving 15 bases between the germline ends. This CDR3 region has 15 residues. Germline V gives CDR1 SGHRS, CDR2 YFSETQ. CDR3 nucleotide sequence: TGCGCCAGCAGCTTGTCTCAGGGAGGTGGAACTGAAGCTTTCTTT. Translating gives CASSLSQGGGTEAFF.

The chain is built from TRBV29-1 and TRBJ1-4; D unresolved. Germline V gives CDR1 SQVTM, CDR2 ANQGSEA. CDR3 length: 15 amino acids. Trimming removed 4 bases from V and 0 bases from J, with 12 bases in between. The CDR3 region is CSVAEGQATNEKLFF. The DNA for the CDR3 is TGCAGCGTTGCCGAAGGCCAGGCAACTAATGAAAAACTGTTTTTT.